A selection of T cell receptor beta chains follows, all from one sample in a study of shared clonotypes between healthy human individuals. Only in-frame clones appear in the TCRdb table, and some are missing; sequencing was by immunoSEQ multiplex PCR. The profile covers more than 400,000 clones, with roughly 80% appearing a single time and about an eighth taken by the ten largest. Material for sequencing was PBMCs. These receptor sequences come from a woman between 35 and 50 years old in good health. Some clones in this sample may be carry-over from other donors' samples. Each CDR3 is given with its conserved first and last residue. The order of the fields is J gene, D gene, clone size, V gene, CDR3 DNA, CDR3 protein. The D gene is left open where the match is weak. Clone size, where shown, is once, few, many, or a class for clones that have expanded.

TRBJ1-5 | NA | few | TRBV28 | TGTGCCACCCGTCCCCAGAATCAGCCCCAGCATTTT | CATRPQNQPQHF
TRBJ2-7 | TRBD2 | NA | TRBV6-6 | TGTGCCAGCAATCCAGCGGGAGGACTGACATACGAGCAGTACTTC | CASNPAGGLTYEQYF
TRBJ2-3 | NA | NA | TRBV6-1 | TGTGCCAGCATCCTTCCCACGGGTTTGGAAGATACGCAGTATTTT | CASILPTGLEDTQYF
TRBJ2-4 | TRBD1 | once | TRBV29-1 | TGCAGCGCCGCGACAGGGGCTGGGAAAAACATTCAGTACTTC | CSAATGAGKNIQYF
TRBJ2-5 | NA | NA | TRBV7-2 | TGTGCCAGCAGCTTGGGCGGCCCAGAGACCCAGTACTTC | CASSLGGPETQYF
TRBJ2-7 | NA | NA | TRBV11-1 | TGTGCCAGCAGCTTAGCGCCTGGGACGCAGGGCTACGAGCAGTACTTC | CASSLAPGTQGYEQYF
TRBJ1-5 | NA | NA | TRBV2 | TGTGCCAGCAGTGATGTGGAGCGGGGCCAGCCCCAGCATTTT | CASSDVERGQPQHF
TRBJ2-3 | TRBD1 | few | TRBV29-1 | TGCAGCGTTATGACCGGGACAGGGAACACAGATACGCAGTATTTT | CSVMTGTGNTDTQYF
TRBJ2-1 | NA | NA | TRBV7-2 | TGTGCCAGCAATCTAAGGAGGGGCTATGAGCAGTTCTTC | CASNLRRGYEQFF
TRBJ1-4 | NA | few | TRBV18 | TGTGCCAGCTCACCAAGACAGATACGAAGTAATGAAAAACTGTTTTTT | CASSPRQIRSNEKLFF
TRBJ2-3 | TRBD2 | NA | TRBV10-3 | TGTGCCATCAGCCGGACTAGCGGGAGTACAGATACGCAGTATTTT | CAISRTSGSTDTQYF
TRBJ1-5 | NA | NA | TRBV6-5 | TGTGCCAGCAGTTCCGGCAGGGCTCAGCCCCAGCATTTT | CASSSGRAQPQHF
TRBJ2-6 | NA | NA | TRBV7-8 | TGTGCCAGCAGCTTACCACGGCGCTTAAGCTCTGGGGCCAACGTCCTGACTTTC | CASSLPRRLSSGANVLTF
TRBJ2-2 | NA | few | TRBV2 | TGTGCCAGCAGTGAGAGGGGGAGGTCCACCGGGGAGCTGTTTTTT | CASSERGRSTGELFF
TRBJ1-3 | NA | NA | TRBV30 | TGTGCCTGGACCGGGGCGGCCAGGGGCAGTGGGGGCACCATATATTTT | CAWTGAARGSGGTIYF
TRBJ2-5 | NA | NA | TRBV9 | TGTGCCAGCAGCGCCAGACTAAGGATCCAAGAGACCCAGTACTTC | CASSARLRIQETQYF
TRBJ2-5 | TRBD1 | NA | TRBV27 | TGTGCCAGCAGTATCGGGACAGGGGTTCAAGAGACCCAGTACTTC | CASSIGTGVQETQYF
TRBJ1-2 | NA | NA | TRBV7-2 | TGTGCCAGCAGCTTAGCAGGGTCGGGTGGCTACACCTTC | CASSLAGSGGYTF
TRBJ1-5 | NA | once | TRBV2 | TGTGCCAGCAGTGAAGACCAGCCCCAGTATCAGCCCCAGCATTTT | CASSEDQPQYQPQHF
TRBJ2-1 | NA | NA | TRBV5-1 | TGCGCCAGCAGCTTGGGCCCTTTGGTGTTCTTC | CASSLGPLVFF
TRBJ1-1 | NA | few | TRBV29-1 | TGCAGCGGCCAGGGACACGGGGGCACTGAAGCTTTCTTT | CSGQGHGGTEAFF
TRBJ1-1 | TRBD1 | NA | TRBV28 | TGTGCCAGCATAGGGACAGTATTGAACACTGAAGCTTTCTTT | CASIGTVLNTEAFF
TRBJ2-1 | TRBD2 | NA | TRBV5-4 | TGTGCCAGCAGCCAGGGACTAGCGGGATGGGATGAGCAGTTCTTC | CASSQGLAGWDEQFF
TRBJ1-1 | NA | NA | TRBV5-1 | TGCGCCAGCAGCTTGGGTCTACAAGGGACATCGAACACTGAAGCTTTCTTT | CASSLGLQGTSNTEAFF
TRBJ2-7 | NA | NA | TRBV7-9 | TGTGCCAGCAGCTTAGCCCTCTCCTACGAGCAGTACTTC | CASSLALSYEQYF
TRBJ2-3 | NA | NA | TRBV15 | TGTGCCACCAGCACGGGGCTAGCCTATCGCACAGATACGCAGTATTTT | CATSTGLAYRTDTQYF
TRBJ2-7 | TRBD1 | NA | TRBV27 | TGTGCCAGCAGGGGACAGGGGGCGAGGGGCAGGTCCTACGAGCAGTACTTC | CASRGQGARGRSYEQYF
TRBJ2-7 | NA | NA | TRBV28 | TGTGCCAGCAGTTTAGGGACTGTAATTACCTACGAGCAGTACTTC | CASSLGTVITYEQYF
TRBJ1-4 | NA | NA | TRBV5-5 | TGTGCCAGCAGCTTTGACAGCTATTTTAATGAAAAACTGTTTTTT | CASSFDSYFNEKLFF
TRBJ2-3 | TRBD2 | NA | TRBV7-3 | TGTGCCAGCAGCGCGGGACTAGCGGGAGGAGCTGATACGCAGTATTTT | CASSAGLAGGADTQYF
TRBJ1-5 | NA | NA | TRBV28 | TGTGCCAGCAGTTTAGGACATGGGCAGCCCCAGCATTTT | CASSLGHGQPQHF
TRBJ2-5 | NA | NA | TRBV15 | TGTGCCACCAGCAGAGTCTCCGAGACCCAGTACTTC | CATSRVSETQYF
TRBJ2-7 | NA | once | TRBV7-3 | TGTGCCAGCAGCAATTACGGCTACGAGCAGTACTTC | CASSNYGYEQYF
TRBJ2-2 | TRBD1 | NA | TRBV7-7 | TGTGCTAGCAGCCAAGACAGGGTTGGAACCGGGGAGCTGTTTTTT | CASSQDRVGTGELFF
TRBJ2-7 | NA | NA | TRBV10-3 | TGTGCCATCAGTGACTTGGCAGATGAGCAGTACTTC | CAISDLADEQYF
TRBJ2-5 | NA | NA | TRBV4-3 | TGCGCCAGCAGCCCATTTCAGGGGGGAGAGACCCAGTACTTC | CASSPFQGGETQYF
TRBJ1-1 | NA | few | TRBV6-5 | TGTGCCAGCAGTTACTCGAAAGTGGATCGGAACACTGAAGCTTTCTTT | CASSYSKVDRNTEAFF
TRBJ2-7 | NA | NA | TRBV4-2 | TGTGCCAGCAGCCAAGATTTCGGGGGCCGCTCCTACGAGCAGTACTTC | CASSQDFGGRSYEQYF
TRBJ1-1 | TRBD1 | NA | TRBV30 | TGTGCCTGGAGTGGGGACAGGGGGCCCAATCTGAACACTGAAGCTTTCTTT | CAWSGDRGPNLNTEAFF
TRBJ1-5 | NA | NA | TRBV28 | TGTGCCAGCACCCTTAGGAGCAGTTGGCAGCCCCAGCATTTT | CASTLRSSWQPQHF
TRBJ2-5 | NA | once | TRBV7-7 | TGTGCCAGCAGCTTAGAAGGATCAGAGACCCAGTACTTC | CASSLEGSETQYF
TRBJ2-2 | NA | NA | TRBV7-8 | TGTGCCAGCAGCCCCTCCGGGTCCAACACCGGGGAGCTGTTTTTT | CASSPSGSNTGELFF
TRBJ2-1 | TRBD2 | NA | TRBV30 | TGTGCCTGGAGGGCCTCTTGGATCGGGACTAGCGGGAATGAGCAGTTCTTC | CAWRASWIGTSGNEQFF
TRBJ1-2 | NA | NA | TRBV30 | TGTGCCTGGGGTTACAGTAGAATAAGGTATGGCTACACCTTC | CAWGYSRIRYGYTF
TRBJ2-1 | NA | many | TRBV27 | TGTGCCAGCAGTACGCCCGCGACCCCCAATGAGCAGTTCTTC | CASSTPATPNEQFF
TRBJ2-3 | TRBD1 | NA | TRBV5-6 | TGTGCCAGCAGTCAGGACAGGGCAGCAGATACGCAGTATTTT | CASSQDRAADTQYF
TRBJ2-7 | NA | NA | TRBV7-2 | TGTGCCAGCAGCTTTTCGGTCTTTGTCGAGCAGTACTTC | CASSFSVFVEQYF
TRBJ1-2 | TRBD1 | once | TRBV29-1 | TGCAGCGGGACAGGTTCTAACGGCTACACCTTC | CSGTGSNGYTF
TRBJ1-2 | NA | NA | TRBV19 | TGTGCCAGTAGTATAGAAGCGGTTGGCTACACCTTC | CASSIEAVGYTF
TRBJ2-5 | TRBD1 | NA | TRBV5-1 | TGCGCCAGCAACCTGACCCCTGGACAGGGAGAGACCCAGTACTTC | CASNLTPGQGETQYF
TRBJ2-2 | TRBD2 | once | TRBV5-4 | TGTGCCAGCAGCCCTCGGGAGGTCGCGAACACCGGGGAGCTGTTTTTT | CASSPREVANTGELFF
TRBJ2-7 | NA | many | TRBV13 | TGTGCCAGCAGCCCCCGGGGGTTAGAGCAGTACTTC | CASSPRGLEQYF
TRBJ2-7 | NA | NA | TRBV5-4 | TGTGCCAGCAGCTTCGACAGGAGCTCCTACGAGCAGTACTTC | CASSFDRSSYEQYF
TRBJ1-4 | TRBD1 | NA | TRBV5-4 | TGTGCCAGCAGCTCAGGGGGCGCCACCAATGAAAAACTGTTTTTT | CASSSGGATNEKLFF
TRBJ2-5 | NA | few | TRBV6-5 | TGTGCCAGCAGTATTACTAATCAGGGTAGGGAGACCCAGTACTTC | CASSITNQGRETQYF